These T cell receptor beta chains were read from a single sample in a study of regulatory T cells in long-lasting Graves disease. TCRdb re-derived calls from the multiplex PCR reads in MiXCR, one entry per CDR3 protein. The sample has about 430,000 distinct CDR3 sequences; over 12% are singletons. The same data also went into a second study, on T cells in Graves' hyperthyroidism and ophthalmopathy.

This specimen was peripheral blood mononuclear cells (PBMCs), taken at new diagnosis, from a patient treated with antithyroid drugs. These receptors were obtained from a woman between 40 and 55 years old with Graves disease. Both conserved end residues are part of each CDR3. D genes are given only for firm matches. The size of a clone is reported for some rows only, either as once, few or many, or as a class for expanded clones.

v_gene,abundance,d_gene,j_gene,CDR3aa,CDR3nt
TRBV19,-,-,TRBJ2-3,CASSITLVDTDTQYF,TGTGCCAGTAGTATCACACTAGTTGACACAGATACGCAGTATTTT
TRBV5-1,many,TRBD1,TRBJ2-1,CASRYTPQGPYNEQFF,TGCGCCAGCAGGTACACACCACAGGGGCCCTACAATGAGCAGTTCTTC
TRBV2,many,-,TRBJ2-2,CASQEAGELFF,TGTGCCAGCCAAGAAGCCGGGGAGCTGTTTTTT
TRBV10-3,many,-,TRBJ2-1,CAIPSGGKSTEQFF,TGTGCCATCCCCTCGGGGGGCAAGTCCACTGAGCAGTTCTTC
TRBV10-3,many,-,TRBJ2-7,CAISGVGAYEQYF,TGTGCCATCAGTGGAGTCGGCGCCTACGAGCAGTACTTC
TRBV27,many,-,TRBJ2-7,CASSSQPLYEQYF,TGTGCCAGCAGTTCCCAGCCCCTCTACGAGCAGTACTTC
TRBV5-1,-,-,TRBJ2-5,CASIVSGGSGETQYF,TGCGCCAGCATAGTTAGCGGTGGATCGGGAGAGACCCAGTACTTC
TRBV29-1,few,-,TRBJ1-4,CSVYTEKLFF,TGCAGCGTTTACACGGAAAAACTGTTTTTT
TRBV19,-,-,TRBJ2-2,CASSIGATGELFF,TGTGCCAGTAGTATAGGAGCCACCGGGGAGCTGTTTTTT
TRBV3-1,many,TRBD1,TRBJ2-2,CASSQHNRGPTGELFF,TGTGCCAGCAGCCAACATAACAGGGGTCCCACCGGGGAGCTGTTTTTT
TRBV12-3/TRBV12-4,many,-,TRBJ2-5,CASSLGQVLAETQYF,TGTGCCAGCAGTTTAGGACAGGTGCTGGCCGAGACCCAGTACTTC
TRBV20-1,-,TRBD2,TRBJ2-1,CSAREVSGDPYNEQFF,TGCAGTGCTAGAGAGGTTAGCGGGGACCCTTACAATGAGCAGTTCTTC
TRBV5-1,-,-,TRBJ2-2,CASSLELTSSGELFF,TGCGCCAGCAGCTTGGAGCTGACTAGTTCCGGGGAGCTGTTTTTT
TRBV11-2,many,-,TRBJ1-6,CASSPSFRGNSPLHF,TGTGCCAGCAGCCCGTCCTTTCGCGGTAATTCACCCCTCCACTTT
TRBV5-1,many,TRBD1,TRBJ2-3,CASSSGTDSDTQYF,TGCGCCAGCAGCTCCGGGACAGACTCAGATACGCAGTATTTT
TRBV12-3/TRBV12-4,many,TRBD2,TRBJ2-7,CASSFETSGRSDEQYF,TGTGCCAGCAGTTTCGAAACTAGCGGGAGGAGCGACGAGCAGTACTTC
TRBV20-1,-,TRBD1,TRBJ2-7,CSAGQGTNEQYF,TGCAGTGCCGGACAGGGTACGAACGAGCAGTACTTC
TRBV6-1,many,-,TRBJ2-5,CASGRVGQETQYF,TGTGCCAGCGGGCGAGTAGGCCAAGAGACCCAGTACTTC
TRBV2,-,-,TRBJ1-2,CASSRTVASGYTF,TGTGCCAGCAGCAGGACTGTAGCATCCGGCTACACCTTC
TRBV28,few,TRBD2,TRBJ2-1,CTSSKPGLVYTETYNEQFF,TGTACCAGCAGTAAACCGGGACTAGTATATACCGAGACCTACAATGAGCAGTTCTTC
TRBV19,many,-,TRBJ1-6,CASTAVWGENSPLHF,TGTGCCAGTACCGCCGTTTGGGGTGAGAATTCACCCCTCCACTTT
TRBV4-3,-,-,TRBJ2-7,CASSQDQRATYEQYF,TGCGCCAGCAGCCAAGATCAGCGGGCAACCTACGAGCAGTACTTC
TRBV6-5,many,-,TRBJ1-1,CASSSPGGGVNTEAFF,TGTGCCAGCAGTTCCCCGGGGGGGGGAGTGAACACTGAAGCTTTCTTT
TRBV28,many,-,TRBJ2-7,CASSSPGPAFLEQYF,TGTGCCAGCAGTTCGCCGGGACCGGCCTTCCTCGAGCAGTACTTC
TRBV11-3,few,-,TRBJ1-2,CASSLQPGVTNYGYTF,TGTGCCAGCAGCCTCCAACCGGGGGTAACCAACTATGGCTACACCTTC
TRBV5-1,many,TRBD1,TRBJ1-2,CASSSTGDYGYTF,TGTGCCAGCAGCTCAACAGGGGACTATGGCTACACCTTC
TRBV10-1,many,TRBD2,TRBJ2-3,CASSQGGTSEDTQYF,TGCGCCAGCTCTCAAGGAGGGACTAGCGAAGATACGCAGTATTTT
TRBV7-9,-,-,TRBJ2-7,CASSSLLLGGGVEQYF,TGTGCCAGCAGCTCACTACTACTAGGGGGGGGGGTTGAGCAGTACTTC
TRBV27,many,-,TRBJ1-1,CASSFISTGLHSTEAFF,TGTGCCAGCAGTTTTATTTCTACCGGTTTACATTCGACTGAAGCTTTCTTT
TRBV20-1,few,TRBD1,TRBJ2-7,CSAREGTGNPYF,TGCAGTGCTAGAGAGGGGACAGGAAACCCTTACTTC
TRBV4-3,-,TRBD1,TRBJ1-6,CASSPGTGLSSPLHF,TGCGCCAGCAGCCCCGGGACAGGGTTATCTTCACCCCTCCACTTT
TRBV11-2,many,-,TRBJ2-2,CASSLAGSIGELFF,TGTGCCAGCAGCTTAGCTGGTTCTATCGGGGAGCTGTTTTTT
TRBV28,-,-,TRBJ2-7,CASSATPPYEQYF,TGTGCCAGCTCCGCGACACCTCCTTACGAGCAGTACTTC
TRBV28,few,-,TRBJ2-1,CASSLLRSSYNEQFF,TGTGCCAGCAGTTTACTGCGGAGCTCCTACAATGAGCAGTTCTTC
TRBV2,many,-,TRBJ1-4,CASVRGTGNEKLFF,TGTGCCAGCGTCAGAGGGACGGGGAATGAAAAACTGTTTTTT
TRBV30,many,-,TRBJ1-2,CAWSVAGPGGGYTF,TGTGCCTGGAGTGTAGCAGGACCCGGGGGTGGCTACACCTTC
TRBV11-2,-,TRBD2,TRBJ2-7,CASRLAGGEQYF,TGTGCCAGCAGACTAGCGGGAGGGGAGCAGTACTTC
TRBV28,many,-,TRBJ2-7,CASSTPDQRSEQYF,TGTGCCAGCAGTACTCCGGACCAACGCTCCGAGCAGTACTTC
TRBV20-1,-,-,TRBJ1-1,CSARDTGKNTEAFF,TGCAGTGCTAGAGATACAGGGAAGAACACTGAAGCTTTCTTT
TRBV28,many,-,TRBJ2-5,CASSFLGQETQYF,TGTGCCAGCAGTTTTCTAGGGCAAGAGACCCAGTACTTC